The 8 T cell receptor beta chains given below trace back to one sample, sequenced in a study of T cells after yellow fever vaccination. TCRdb used MiXCR to reprocess the 5' RACE reads, holding one entry per CDR3 protein. Among roughly 170,000 distinct CDR3 sequences, about 6% were seen once, and the ten largest hold roughly 3%. Sequenced here: CD4+ T cells sorted from PBMCs, sampled on the day of the first yellow fever vaccination. The receptor source for this set is a man aged 18 to 29 who received the YFV17D yellow fever vaccine.

This clonotype has at least ten counts. This chain joins TRBV18 and TRBJ2-3; 10 nucleotides agree with TRBD2. V shed 5 bases, J shed 2 bases, and the junction held 4 bases outside the gene matches. The length of the CDR3 is 15 residues. Germline V gene sequence: CDR1 KGHSH, CDR2 LQKENI. CDR3 in DNA: TGTGCCAGCTCATCCACTAGCGGGGTCACAGATACGCAGTATTTT. This sequence encodes CASSSTSGVTDTQYF.

Many counts were recorded for this clonotype. The chain links TRBV7-2 to TRBJ1-2; a weak D match, TRBD1 (5 bases). Germline V gives CDR1 SGHTA, CDR2 FQGNSA. Trimming took 5 bases from V and 4 from J, leaving 14 bases between them. CDR3 length: 14 residues. CDR3 sequence (DNA): TGTGCCAGCAGCCCTTGGGGGTTTATCTATGGCTACACCTTC. This gives the protein CASSPWGFIYGYTF.

The rearrangement uses TRBV20-1 and TRBJ2-5; the match to TRBD2 covers 13 bases. This CDR3 region has 15 residues. The V gene end was trimmed by 7 bases and the J gene end by 5 bases; junction bases not matched to a gene: 10. CDR1 DFQATT and CDR2 SNEGSKA come from the germline V gene (reference sequence). The CDR3 coding sequence is TGCAGTGTTACTAGCGGGGGGGTCTCGGCCGAGACCCAGTACTTC. Its translation: CSVTSGGVSAETQYF.

At least ten counts were recorded for this clonotype. V and J are TRBV24-1 and TRBJ2-5; maybe TRBD1 (5 bases). Germline lookup yields CDR1 KGHDR and CDR2 SFDVKD. This CDR3 spans 13 amino acids. Trimming removed 3 bases from V and 3 bases from J, with 7 bases in between. Here the CDR3 DNA reads TGTGCCACCAGTGATGGACACAAAGAGACCCAGTACTTC. It codes for CATSDGHKETQYF.

Concerning this clonotype itself: A much larger clone lies a single base off, so this may be a read error. This chain joins TRBV29-1 and TRBJ1-5, with D possibly being TRBD1 (5 bases). The CDR3 contains 12 residues. The V gene's germline CDR1 is SQVTM and CDR2 ANQGSEA. The CDR3 DNA follows: TGCATCGTTGGGGGGGACAATCAGCCCCAGCATTTT. Translating it yields CIVGGDNQPQHF.

Here the CDR3 DNA reads TGTGCCAGCAGCCAAGCCCCGAACACTGAAGCTTTCTTT. This translates into CASSQAPNTEAFF. The chain combines TRBV3-1 with TRBJ1-1; D is uncertain. CDR1 and CDR2 from the germline V gene are LGHDT and YNNKEL (reference sequence). V lost 1 base and J 1 base, leaving 4 bases between the germline ends. CDR3 length: 13 amino acids.

V usage is TRBV6-2 or TRBV6-3 and J usage is TRBJ2-1; 7 bases map to TRBD2. The germline gives CDR1 MNHEY, CDR2 SVGEGT. Germline trimming cut 4 bases from V and 3 bases from J; bases unmatched to any gene: 6. The CDR3 loop spans 15 amino acids. CDR3 in DNA: TGTGCCAGCAGTTGGCTGGGGGGGATCTACAATGAGCAGTTCTTC. It is translated as CASSWLGGIYNEQFF.

This clonotype appeared many times. The rearrangement links TRBV4-3 to TRBJ2-5, with D perhaps TRBD1 or TRBD2 (5 bases each). Between the trimmed V and J ends, which lost 2 bases and 4 bases, there was a span of 14 bases. The CDR3 runs to 15 residues. Looked up from germline, CDR1 is LGHNA and CDR2 is YSLEER. The CDR3 here is CASSQMSGAGETQYF. In DNA form, the CDR3 reads TGCGCCAGCAGCCAAATGTCCGGGGCTGGAGAGACCCAGTACTTC.